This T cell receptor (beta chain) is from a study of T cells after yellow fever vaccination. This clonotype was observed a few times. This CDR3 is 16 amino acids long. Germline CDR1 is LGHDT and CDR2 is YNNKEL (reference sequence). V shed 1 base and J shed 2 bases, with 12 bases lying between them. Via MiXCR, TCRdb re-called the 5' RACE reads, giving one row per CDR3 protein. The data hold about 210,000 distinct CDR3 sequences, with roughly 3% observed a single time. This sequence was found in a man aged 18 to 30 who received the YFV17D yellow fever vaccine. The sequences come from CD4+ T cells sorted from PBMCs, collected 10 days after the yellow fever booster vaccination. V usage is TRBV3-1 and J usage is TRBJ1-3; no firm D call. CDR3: CASSQGVPTPGNTIYF. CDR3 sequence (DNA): TGTGCCAGCAGCCAAGGTGTCCCGACGCCTGGAAACACCATATATTTT.